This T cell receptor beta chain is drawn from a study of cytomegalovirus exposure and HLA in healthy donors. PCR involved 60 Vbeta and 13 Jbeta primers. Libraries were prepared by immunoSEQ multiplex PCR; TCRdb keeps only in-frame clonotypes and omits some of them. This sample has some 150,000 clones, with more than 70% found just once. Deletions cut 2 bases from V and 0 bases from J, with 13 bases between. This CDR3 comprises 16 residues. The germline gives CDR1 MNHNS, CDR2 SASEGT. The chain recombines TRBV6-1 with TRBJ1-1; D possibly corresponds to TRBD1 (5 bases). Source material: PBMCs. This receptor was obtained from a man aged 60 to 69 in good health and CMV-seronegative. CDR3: CASSESTQVMNTEAFF. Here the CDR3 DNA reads TGTGCCAGCAGTGAATCGACACAGGTCATGAACACTGAAGCTTTCTTT.